The clone carrying this TCR beta chain was recorded once. The data were obtained in a study of immune evolution from preneoplasia to lung adenocarcinoma. Sequencing used immunoSEQ multiplex PCR; TCRdb keeps in-frame clones, though not all of them. The sample includes 6,000 to 7,500 clones, about 76% of them seen just once. Per germline, CDR1 ENHRY and CDR2 SYGVKD. The J segment lost 2 bases and the V segment lost 8 bases, leaving 3 bases of the junction unmatched. The CDR3 runs 13 residues. The gene calls are TRBV10-3 and TRBJ2-3; 8 bases map to TRBD1. Sequencing was carried out using FFPE minimally invasive lung adenocarcinoma tissue. This clonotype was obtained from a person aged 65 to 85 with lung adenocarcinoma. CDR3 loop: CAILGQATDTQYF. The CDR3 region has the DNA TGTGCCATCCTGGGACAGGCCACAGATACGCAGTATTTT.